This is a list of T cell receptor beta chains from one sample in a study of T cell responses to AZD1222 COVID-19 vaccine. Some clones are missing from TCRdb's copy, which holds only in-frame ones; the method was immunoSEQ multiplex PCR. The sample contains approximately 50,000 clones, around 85% of which appear only once. The sequenced sample was peripheral blood, obtained on day 0 of MenACWY control vaccination. Receptor source: an adult in good health. CDR3s include the opening cysteine and the closing phenylalanine or tryptophan. A D gene is named only where the DNA matches it firmly. Clone size, where shown, is once, few, many, or a class for clones that have expanded.

size	D	J	V	CDR3	DNA
-	-	TRBJ2-7	TRBV2	CASIRWDYEQYF	TGTGCCAGCATACGGTGGGACTACGAGCAGTACTTC
-	-	TRBJ1-1	TRBV5-8	CASSPRGFMNTEAFF	TGTGCCAGCAGCCCCCGGGGATTCATGAACACTGAAGCTTTCTTT
-	-	TRBJ2-3	TRBV5-1	CASSREGGTDTQYF	TGCGCCAGCAGCCGAGAGGGGGGCACAGATACGCAGTATTTT
-	-	TRBJ2-5	TRBV5-1	CASSLSGGGEETQYF	TGCGCCAGCAGCTTAAGTGGTGGGGGCGAAGAGACCCAGTACTTC
-	-	TRBJ1-6	TRBV6-6	CASSYGGRTYNSPLHF	TGTGCCAGCAGTTATGGGGGGCGGACCTATAATTCACCCCTCCACTTT
-	-	TRBJ2-5	TRBV7-9	CASSPTSFGGETQYF	TGTGCCAGCAGCCCTACAAGTTTTGGAGGAGAGACCCAGTACTTC
-	-	TRBJ2-7	TRBV18	CASFRDRRLYF	TGTGCCAGTTTCCGAGACAGGAGACTGTACTTC
-	TRBD2	TRBJ2-5	TRBV15	CATSGGSSGSETQYF	TGTGCCACCAGCGGGGGGTCGAGCGGGAGTGAGACCCAGTACTTC
-	-	TRBJ2-7	TRBV24-1	CATSSTSSYEQYF	TGTGCCACCAGTAGCACGAGCTCCTACGAGCAGTACTTC
-	-	TRBJ2-3	TRBV5-1	CASGGISTDTQYF	TGCGCCAGCGGAGGCATAAGCACAGATACGCAGTATTTT
once	TRBD1	TRBJ2-2	TRBV2	CASSAEGQGRTGELFF	TGTGCCAGCAGTGCCGAAGGACAGGGGCGAACCGGGGAGCTGTTTTTT
-	-	TRBJ2-7	TRBV7-7	CASSLKVGEVYEQYF	TGTGCTAGCAGCTTAAAAGTGGGGGAAGTATACGAGCAGTACTTC
-	-	TRBJ1-5	TRBV19	CASQGGFRHF	TGTGCCAGTCAAGGGGGATTCCGGCATTTT
-	TRBD1	TRBJ2-7	TRBV6-5	CASRLGQGAREQYF	TGTGCCAGCAGGTTGGGACAGGGGGCAAGGGAGCAGTACTTC
-	-	TRBJ1-6	TRBV28	CASSLNRDSPLHF	TGTGCCAGCAGTTTAAACCGTGATTCACCCCTCCACTTT
-	-	TRBJ2-1	TRBV6-5	CASSWGEAGLRDEQFF	TGTGCCAGCAGTTGGGGCGAAGCGGGCCTGCGCGATGAGCAGTTCTTC
-	TRBD1	TRBJ2-3	TRBV4-3	CAKVGTGWKQHFTDTQYF	TGCGCCAAGGTAGGGACAGGGTGGAAACAACATTTCACAGATACGCAGTATTTT
-	-	TRBJ2-7	TRBV5-6	CASSQTRPPYEQYF	TGTGCCAGCAGCCAGACCCGTCCCCCTTACGAGCAGTACTTC
once	TRBD1	TRBJ2-7	TRBV28	CASSLSAGQGSYEQYF	TGTGCCAGCAGTCTATCCGCGGGACAGGGGTCCTACGAGCAGTACTTC
-	TRBD2	TRBJ2-1	TRBV6-5	CASSSLAGGRGEQFF	TGTGCCAGCAGCTCCCTAGCGGGAGGCCGGGGTGAGCAGTTCTTC
-	-	TRBJ1-1	TRBV6-1	CASTELRQRAMNTEAFF	TGTGCCAGCACTGAACTTAGACAGCGCGCCATGAACACTGAAGCTTTCTTT
-	-	TRBJ2-3	TRBV5-1	CASSLRPEDTDTQYF	TGCGCCAGCAGCCTTCGACCGGAAGACACAGATACGCAGTATTTT
-	-	TRBJ1-1	TRBV28	CASSLRFRQGNTEAFF	TGTGCCAGCAGTTTAAGGTTCAGGCAGGGGAACACTGAAGCTTTCTTT
-	-	TRBJ2-1	TRBV9	CASSAAEGGSYDEQFF	TGTGCCAGCAGCGCCGCGGAGGGGGGTTCATACGATGAGCAGTTCTTC
-	-	TRBJ2-4	TRBV7-2	CASSLGAVEDIQYF	TGTGCCAGCAGCTTAGGGGCAGTGGAAGACATTCAGTACTTC
-	-	TRBJ2-7	TRBV2	CASGGQSSYEQYF	TGTGCCAGCGGGGGGCAAAGCTCCTACGAGCAGTACTTC
-	TRBD1	TRBJ2-7	TRBV11-2	CASSLGQGAYEQYF	TGTGCCAGCAGCTTAGGTCAGGGGGCTTACGAGCAGTACTTC
-	TRBD2	TRBJ2-1	TRBV28	CATKAFSGRLENEQFF	TGTGCCACCAAAGCCTTTAGCGGGAGGCTAGAAAATGAGCAGTTCTTC
-	TRBD2	TRBJ2-7	TRBV4-1	CASSQGLAGAYEQYF	TGCGCCAGCAGCCAGGGACTAGCGGGAGCCTACGAGCAGTACTTC
-	-	TRBJ1-2	TRBV28	CASGGTRYGSYTF	TGTGCCAGCGGGGGGACGAGGTATGGGAGCTACACCTTC
-	-	TRBJ1-3	TRBV6-5	CASSIHWSSGNTIYF	TGTGCCAGCAGTATTCACTGGAGCTCTGGAAACACCATATATTTT
-	TRBD2	TRBJ2-2	TRBV6-5	CASSSGRADTGELFF	TGTGCCAGCAGTAGCGGGAGGGCCGACACCGGGGAGCTGTTTTTT
once	-	TRBJ2-1	TRBV4-2	CASSLWGAQNEQFF	TGTGCCAGCAGCCTATGGGGGGCGCAGAATGAGCAGTTCTTC
few	-	TRBJ1-6	TRBV4-3	CASSQDKRGGSPLHF	TGCGCCAGCAGCCAAGATAAAAGGGGGGGATCACCCCTCCACTTT
-	-	TRBJ2-1	TRBV6-5	CASSHGGFEQFF	TGTGCCAGCAGCCACGGAGGGTTTGAGCAGTTCTTC
-	-	TRBJ1-3	TRBV28	CASMVGNSGNTIYF	TGTGCCAGCATGGTAGGAAACTCTGGAAACACCATATATTTT
-	TRBD1	TRBJ2-7	TRBV4-1	CASSHGQGYEQYF	TGCGCCAGCAGCCATGGACAGGGTTACGAGCAGTACTTC
-	-	TRBJ1-5	TRBV27	CASSLSSPGGNQPQHF	TGTGCCAGCAGTTTATCGAGCCCCGGGGGAAATCAGCCCCAGCATTTT
-	TRBD2	TRBJ2-1	TRBV4-1	CASSQGLADPRNEQFF	TGCGCCAGCAGCCAAGGTCTAGCGGACCCCCGTAATGAGCAGTTCTTC
-	TRBD2	TRBJ2-7	TRBV19	CASSTTSGSYYEQYF	TGTGCCAGTAGTACTACTAGCGGGAGCTACTACGAGCAGTACTTC
-	-	TRBJ1-1	TRBV12-5	CASGLSMNTEAFF	TGTGCTAGTGGTTTGTCAATGAACACTGAAGCTTTCTTT
-	TRBD1	TRBJ1-1	TRBV7-6	CASSLDSGGAEAFF	TGTGCCAGCAGCTTAGATTCAGGGGGCGCGGAGGCTTTCTTT
-	-	TRBJ2-7	TRBV2	CASKGVEDYEQYF	TGTGCTTCCAAAGGGGTGGAGGACTACGAGCAGTACTTC
-	-	TRBJ1-5	TRBV27	CASSHRDSNQPQHF	TGTGCCAGCAGTCACAGAGATAGCAATCAGCCCCAGCATTTT
-	-	TRBJ1-6	TRBV6-1	CASSEGQSNSPLHF	TGTGCCAGCAGTGAGGGACAATCTAATTCACCCCTCCACTTT
few	-	TRBJ1-4	TRBV7-9	CASSLVVGTGGNEKLFF	TGTGCCAGCAGCTTAGTTGTTGGGACTGGTGGGAATGAAAAACTGTTTTTT
-	-	TRBJ1-1	TRBV6-1	CASSESNKKAFF	TGTGCCAGCAGTGAAAGTAACAAAAAAGCTTTCTTT
once	-	TRBJ2-1	TRBV4-3	CASSLQGGGEKFF	TGCGCCAGCAGCCTCCAAGGGGGGGGAGAAAAGTTCTTC
-	TRBD2	TRBJ2-1	TRBV30	CAWSDTGGMFF	TGTGCCTGGAGTGATACGGGAGGTATGTTCTTC
-	TRBD1	TRBJ2-3	TRBV19	CASSAQGFDTQYF	TGTGCCAGTAGTGCACAGGGGTTCGATACGCAGTATTTT
-	-	TRBJ2-4	TRBV28	CASSLGHIQYF	TGTGCCAGCAGTTTAGGTCACATTCAGTACTTC
-	-	TRBJ2-3	TRBV7-2	CASSRQPQPTYTQYF	TGTGCCAGCAGCCGCCAACCACAGCCAACGTATACGCAGTATTTT
-	TRBD2	TRBJ2-1	TRBV5-4	CASSAPPPGGEQFF	TGTGCCAGCAGCGCCCCGCCTCCGGGAGGTGAGCAGTTCTTC
-	TRBD2	TRBJ2-3	TRBV23-1	CASSHPGLAGETDTQYF	TGCGCCAGCAGTCATCCGGGACTAGCGGGAGAAACAGATACGCAGTATTTT
once	-	TRBJ1-4	TRBV19	CASRSNTGRGEKLFF	TGTGCCAGTAGATCGAACACAGGGCGGGGTGAAAAACTGTTTTTT
-	-	TRBJ1-2	TRBV19	CASSIGSANNYGYTF	TGTGCCAGTAGTATCGGTTCTGCGAATAACTATGGCTACACCTTC
-	-	TRBJ2-5	TRBV2	CASRDYQETQYF	TGTGCCAGCCGGGACTACCAAGAGACCCAGTACTTC
-	TRBD1	TRBJ1-1	TRBV28	CASRILQGTAFF	TGTGCCAGCAGGATCCTACAGGGGACAGCTTTCTTT
-	-	TRBJ2-7	TRBV28	CASSPTIALQYF	TGTGCCAGCAGCCCCACGATTGCTTTGCAGTACTTC
-	TRBD2	TRBJ2-2	TRBV2	CASSEGAGGRTGELFF	TGTGCCAGCAGTGAAGGGGCGGGAGGGAGGACCGGGGAGCTGTTTTTT